This T cell receptor beta chain was observed in a study of metastatic and nonmetastatic thyroid tumors (dated by TCRdb to about 2020). About the study as a whole: The researchers compared repertoires between peripheral blood samples and tumor or nodule tissue samples from patients with malignant or benign thyroid disease.

The germline V gene yields MGHRA for CDR1 and YSYEKL for CDR2. The CDR3 has 18 amino acids, counting the end cysteine and phenylalanine. Left in the record is the CDR3 DNA by itself, 54 bases read in frame from the first base. From V the trimming removes 0 bases and from J it removes 7 bases, while the gene matches leave 15 bases of the junction unaccounted for. Overall study results and their limits: In both blood and tumor samples, TCR beta diversity was reported to be significantly higher in malignant tumors than in benign nodules.

None of the patients had been given any treatment before thyroid surgery. Using T-cell receptor beta sequencing, the study looked back at clinical samples from patients collected from the early 2010s to the late 2010s. Preparation of the library involved PCR. For sequencing, an Illumina HiSeq 4000 was employed. High-throughput sequencing was used to profile the CDR3 region of the TCR beta-chain in every patient. The source study handled its data this way. Drawing on CDR3 differences between clinicopathological groups, the researchers built a classifier meant to tell apart patients with distant-metastatic papillary thyroid cancer. To measure repertoire diversity the researchers used the Shannon index, while the Morisita-Horn index served to gauge how similar the tumor and blood repertoires were. TCRdb cleaned the public reads at Q25 with fastp, built clones with MiXCR and kept in-frame beta chains. These V and J calls originate from TCRdb's pipeline instead of the authors' own analysis. Counted in this sample were around 22,000 clones; approximately 24% of them appeared once. The top ten hold roughly 8% of the sample.

This clone was seen at least ten times. Its antigen remains undetermined. Base qualities are not at hand, and no much larger clone is one base apart. The V and J genes are TRBV4-1 and TRBJ1-5, and 7 bases in between align with TRBD1. The sequencing sample was made of blood. This sequence originates from a female donor with papillary thyroid cancer or a benign thyroid nodule (not recorded which). Some clones in this sample may be carry-over from other donors' samples. The CDR3 corresponds to CASSQEPELGGGGQPQHF. At the DNA level, the sequence is TGCGCCAGCAGCCAAGAGCCAGAGTTAGGAGGGGGCGGCCAGCCCCAGCATTTT.